This is a list of T cell receptor beta chains from one sample in a study of T cell responses to AZD1222 COVID-19 vaccine. Clones were sequenced by immunoSEQ multiplex PCR, and TCRdb holds only the in-frame ones, with some missing. This table has some 150,000 clones, 90% to 95% appearing once. The sample here was peripheral blood, taken 28 days after the second AZD1222 dose. These receptors were obtained from an adult who received the AZD1222 COVID-19 vaccine. The CDR3 runs from the conserved cysteine through the conserved F or W. Each record gives: J gene, clone size, V gene, D gene, CDR3 DNA, CDR3 protein. D genes are given only for firm matches. Expanded clones get a size class; other rows say once, few or many, or leave the size out.

>TRBJ1-5|-|TRBV5-6|-
TGTGCCAGCAGCATAAGGGACCGCGGTGGGATTCAGCCCCAGCATTTT
CASSIRDRGGIQPQHF
>TRBJ1-2|-|TRBV20-1|-
TGCAGCCCTGTGGGACCTTATGGCTACACCTTC
CSPVGPYGYTF
>TRBJ1-2|-|TRBV28|-
TGTGCCAGCAGTTCGGCAGGGTCGCTCTATGGCTACACCTTC
CASSSAGSLYGYTF
>TRBJ2-2|-|TRBV19|-
TGTGCCAGTAGTCGAGGGAGAAACACCGGGGAGCTGTTTTTT
CASSRGRNTGELFF
>TRBJ2-7|-|TRBV5-8|TRBD1
TGTGCCAGCAGCTTAACCGGGACAGGGAGTTCCCAGCAGTACTTC
CASSLTGTGSSQQYF
>TRBJ1-5|-|TRBV19|TRBD1
TGTGCCAGTAGTATTCGGACAGGCCCCAATCAGCCCCAGCATTTT
CASSIRTGPNQPQHF
>TRBJ2-7|-|TRBV3-1/TRBV3-2|-
TGTGCCAGCAGCCAAGATCCGCAACAGGCGAGCGAGCAGTACTTC
CASSQDPQQASEQYF
>TRBJ2-3|-|TRBV7-9|-
TGTGCCAGCAGCTTAGGAAGCCTTAGCACAGATACGCAGTATTTT
CASSLGSLSTDTQYF
>TRBJ2-5|-|TRBV5-6|-
TGTGCCAGCACCTCGGACGGTTATTGGGAGACCCAGTACTTC
CASTSDGYWETQYF
>TRBJ2-1|-|TRBV4-1|TRBD2
TGCGCCAGCAGCCAGATTGGACTAGCGGGAGGCCGCTCCTACAATGAGCAGTTCTTC
CASSQIGLAGGRSYNEQFF
>TRBJ1-5|few|TRBV30|TRBD1
TGTGCCCTGGGGACAGGGCTAAATCAGCCCCAGCATTTT
CALGTGLNQPQHF
>TRBJ2-1|-|TRBV9|-
TGTGCCAGCAGCGTAGGGAGGGACCGTGGAGTTCTTGACAATGAGCAGTTCTTC
CASSVGRDRGVLDNEQFF
>TRBJ2-7|-|TRBV10-3|TRBD1
TGTGCCATTCCCTGGTGCGCCGGGACAGGGGGTTACGAGCAGTACTTC
CAIPWCAGTGGYEQYF
>TRBJ2-5|-|TRBV9|-
TGTGCCAGCAGCGTAGGTCGTGCGGAGACCCAGTACTTC
CASSVGRAETQYF
>TRBJ2-1|-|TRBV19|-
TGTGCCAGTAGTTCCTATGCGGGGTCCTACAATGAGCAGTTCTTC
CASSSYAGSYNEQFF
>TRBJ2-3|-|TRBV4-1|-
TGCGCCAGCAGCCAAGGCGGCCGGGGGGCGAGGGGAGATACGCAGTATTTT
CASSQGGRGARGDTQYF
>TRBJ2-1|-|TRBV4-1|TRBD2
TGCGCCAGCAGCCAAGAGGCTAGCGGGAGAATAGGTGAGCAGTTCTTC
CASSQEASGRIGEQFF
>TRBJ2-1|-|TRBV27|-
TGTGCCAGCAGTTTCATGGGGGGATACAATGAGCAGTTCTTC
CASSFMGGYNEQFF
>TRBJ2-7|once|TRBV25-1|TRBD2
TGTGCCAGCAGATTAGCGGGAGGGAACGAGCAGTACTTC
CASRLAGGNEQYF
>TRBJ1-1|-|TRBV5-1|TRBD1
TGCGCCAGCAGCGGTCAGGGGGCAATGATCGCTTTCTTT
CASSGQGAMIAFF
>TRBJ1-2|-|TRBV28|TRBD1
TGTGCCAGCAGTTCCCAGGGGGTCGAGGGCTACACCTTC
CASSSQGVEGYTF
>TRBJ2-1|-|TRBV28|TRBD1
TGTGCCAGCCGTTCTCCTATCGGACAGGGGAGGAACAATGAGCAGTTCTTC
CASRSPIGQGRNNEQFF
>TRBJ1-3|-|TRBV6-5|-
TGTGCCAGCAGTTACAACCAGCCTGGAAACACCATATATTTT
CASSYNQPGNTIYF
>TRBJ1-4|-|TRBV5-5|-
TGTGCCAGCAGCTTTAATCCGGTAGCAACTAATGAAAAACTGTTTTTT
CASSFNPVATNEKLFF
>TRBJ1-5|-|TRBV5-5|-
TGTGCCAGCAGCTTCAGGGATTATAGCAATCAGCCCCAGCATTTT
CASSFRDYSNQPQHF
>TRBJ1-4|-|TRBV5-6|-
TGTGCCAGCAGCTTGAGACGGGAAAAACTGTTTTTT
CASSLRREKLFF
>TRBJ2-7|-|TRBV5-8|-
TGTGCCAGCAGCCCCCGGACGGTGGGTGGGAACGAGCAGTACTTC
CASSPRTVGGNEQYF
>TRBJ2-5|-|TRBV11-2|-
TGTGCCAGCAGCTCTAGGGTAGGAGAGACCCAGTACTTC
CASSSRVGETQYF
>TRBJ2-3|-|TRBV6-4|TRBD2
TGTGCCAGCAGTGTAACTAGCGGGAGTGCAGATACGCAGTATTTT
CASSVTSGSADTQYF
>TRBJ1-4|-|TRBV18|-
TGTGCCAGCTCACCAATATCGGAGAATGAAAAACTGTTTTTT
CASSPISENEKLFF
>TRBJ2-7|once|TRBV9|TRBD2
TGTGCCAGCAGCGTGGAGCTCGGGACTAGCGCCCACTACGAGCAGTACTTC
CASSVELGTSAHYEQYF
>TRBJ2-7|few|TRBV5-1|-
TGCGCCAGCATGAGGGTCGGACCCACTTACGACGAGCAGTACTTC
CASMRVGPTYDEQYF
>TRBJ2-2|-|TRBV5-6|-
TGTGCCAGCAGCTTAGAGAGGGCTAGCGCCGGGGAGCTGTTTTTT
CASSLERASAGELFF
>TRBJ2-1|-|TRBV30|-
TGTGCCTGGAGTCCGGGATTGGGGTCCAATGAGCAGTTCTTC
CAWSPGLGSNEQFF
>TRBJ1-2|-|TRBV21-1|-
TGTGCCAGCAGCATACCCGGACAGAACGGCTACACCTTC
CASSIPGQNGYTF
>TRBJ1-4|-|TRBV7-2|-
TGTGCCAGCAGCTTTTACGGCAACACTAATGAAAAACTGTTTTTT
CASSFYGNTNEKLFF
>TRBJ1-2|once|TRBV18|-
TGTGCCAGCTCACCTTCCGGGACGGACTATGGCTACACCTTC
CASSPSGTDYGYTF
>TRBJ2-3|-|TRBV4-1|TRBD2
TGCGCCAGCAGCCAAGCCCAGGGCGGAGGGGCGGGGGCAGATACGCAGTATTTT
CASSQAQGGGAGADTQYF